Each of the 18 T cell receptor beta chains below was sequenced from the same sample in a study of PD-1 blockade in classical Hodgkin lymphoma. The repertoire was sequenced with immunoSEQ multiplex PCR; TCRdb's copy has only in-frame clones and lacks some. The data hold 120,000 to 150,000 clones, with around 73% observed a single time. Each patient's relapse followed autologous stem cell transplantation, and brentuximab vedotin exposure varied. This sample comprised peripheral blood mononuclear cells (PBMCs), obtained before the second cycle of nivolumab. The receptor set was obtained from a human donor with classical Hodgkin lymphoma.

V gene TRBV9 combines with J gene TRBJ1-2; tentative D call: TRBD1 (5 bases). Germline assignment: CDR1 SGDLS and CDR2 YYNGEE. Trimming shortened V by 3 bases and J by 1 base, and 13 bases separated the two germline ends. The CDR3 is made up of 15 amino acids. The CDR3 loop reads CASSAQGADNYGYTF. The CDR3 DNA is TGTGCCAGCAGCGCCCAGGGTGCGGATAACTATGGCTACACCTTC.

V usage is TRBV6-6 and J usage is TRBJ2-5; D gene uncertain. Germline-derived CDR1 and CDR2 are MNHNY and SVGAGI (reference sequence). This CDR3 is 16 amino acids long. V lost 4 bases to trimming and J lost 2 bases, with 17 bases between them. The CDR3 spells CASSFRGSAVQETQYF. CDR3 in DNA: TGTGCCAGCAGTTTCCGAGGCTCGGCAGTTCAAGAGACCCAGTACTTC.

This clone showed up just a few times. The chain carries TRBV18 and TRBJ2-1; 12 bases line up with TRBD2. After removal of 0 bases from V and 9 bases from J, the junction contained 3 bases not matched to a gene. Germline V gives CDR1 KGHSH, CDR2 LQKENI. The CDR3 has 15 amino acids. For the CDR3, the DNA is TGTGCCAGCTCACCACCGAAGACTAGCGGGAGTGAGCAGTTCTTC. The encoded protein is CASSPPKTSGSEQFF.

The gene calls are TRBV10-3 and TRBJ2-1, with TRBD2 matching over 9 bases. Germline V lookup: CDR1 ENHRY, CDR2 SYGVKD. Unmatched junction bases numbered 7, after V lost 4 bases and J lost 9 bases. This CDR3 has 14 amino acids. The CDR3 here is CAISVREGRGEQFF. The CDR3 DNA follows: TGTGCCATCAGTGTGCGGGAGGGCCGAGGTGAGCAGTTCTTC.

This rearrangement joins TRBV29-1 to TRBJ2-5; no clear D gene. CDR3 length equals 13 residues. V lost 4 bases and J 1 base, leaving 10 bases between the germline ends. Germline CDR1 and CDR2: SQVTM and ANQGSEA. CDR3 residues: CSVVIGLQETQYF. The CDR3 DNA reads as TGCAGCGTTGTCATAGGCCTCCAAGAGACCCAGTACTTC. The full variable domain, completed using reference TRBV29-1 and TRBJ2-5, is SAVISQKPSRDICQRGTSLTIQCQVDSQVTMMFWYRQQPGQSLTLIATANQGSEATYESGFVIDKFPISRPNLTFSTLTVSNMSPEDSSIYLCSVVIGLQETQYFGPGTRLLVL.

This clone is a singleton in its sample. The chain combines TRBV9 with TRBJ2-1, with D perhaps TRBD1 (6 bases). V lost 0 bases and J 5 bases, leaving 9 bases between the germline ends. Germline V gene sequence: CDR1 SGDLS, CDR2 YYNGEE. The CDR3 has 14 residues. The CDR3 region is CASSVEGHHNEQFF. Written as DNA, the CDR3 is TGTGCCAGCAGCGTAGAGGGACACCACAATGAGCAGTTCTTC.

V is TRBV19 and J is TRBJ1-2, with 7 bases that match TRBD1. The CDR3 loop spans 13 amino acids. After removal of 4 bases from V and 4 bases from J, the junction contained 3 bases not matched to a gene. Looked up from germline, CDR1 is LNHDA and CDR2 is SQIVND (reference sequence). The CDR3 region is CASSKQGSYGYTF. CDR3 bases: TGTGCCAGTAGTAAACAGGGGAGCTATGGCTACACCTTC. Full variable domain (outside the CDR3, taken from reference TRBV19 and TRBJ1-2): DGGITQSPKYLFRKEGQNVTLSCEQNLNHDAMYWYRQDPGQGLRLIYYSQIVNDFQKGDIAEGYSVSREKKESFPLTVTSAQKNPTAFYLCASSKQGSYGYTFGSGTRLTVV.

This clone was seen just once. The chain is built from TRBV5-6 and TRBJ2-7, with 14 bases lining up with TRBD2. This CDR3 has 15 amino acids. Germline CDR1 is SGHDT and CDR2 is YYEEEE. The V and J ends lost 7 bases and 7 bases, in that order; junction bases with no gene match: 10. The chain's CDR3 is CASQVAGLAGAEQYF. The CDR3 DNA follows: TGTGCCAGCCAGGTCGCGGGACTAGCGGGAGCTGAGCAGTACTTC.

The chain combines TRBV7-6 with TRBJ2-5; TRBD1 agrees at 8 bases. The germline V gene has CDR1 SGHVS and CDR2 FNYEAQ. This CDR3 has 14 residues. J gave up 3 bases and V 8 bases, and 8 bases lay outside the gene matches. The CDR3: CASVSTTGEETQYF. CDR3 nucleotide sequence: TGTGCCAGCGTTTCAACGACAGGGGAAGAGACCCAGTACTTC.

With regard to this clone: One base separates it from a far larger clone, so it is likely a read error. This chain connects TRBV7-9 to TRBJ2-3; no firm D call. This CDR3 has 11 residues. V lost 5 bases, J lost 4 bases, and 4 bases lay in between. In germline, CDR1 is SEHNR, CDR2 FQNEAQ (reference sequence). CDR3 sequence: CASSVADTQYF. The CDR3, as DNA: TGTGCCAGCAGCGTCGCAGATACGCAGTATTTT.

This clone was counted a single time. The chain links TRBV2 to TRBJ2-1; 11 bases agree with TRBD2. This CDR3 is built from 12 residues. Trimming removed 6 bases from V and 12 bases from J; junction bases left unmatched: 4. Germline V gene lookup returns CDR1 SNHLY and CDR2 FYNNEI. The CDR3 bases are TGTGCCAGCAGCAAGACTAGCGGGGTGCAGTTCTTC. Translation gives CASSKTSGVQFF.

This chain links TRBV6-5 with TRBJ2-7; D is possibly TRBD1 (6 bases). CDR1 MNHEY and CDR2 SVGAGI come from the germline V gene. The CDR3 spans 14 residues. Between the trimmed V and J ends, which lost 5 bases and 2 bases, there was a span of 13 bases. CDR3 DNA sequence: TGTGCCAGCAGTAGGACAGACGCAACCTACGAGCAGTACTTC. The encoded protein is CASSRTDATYEQYF.

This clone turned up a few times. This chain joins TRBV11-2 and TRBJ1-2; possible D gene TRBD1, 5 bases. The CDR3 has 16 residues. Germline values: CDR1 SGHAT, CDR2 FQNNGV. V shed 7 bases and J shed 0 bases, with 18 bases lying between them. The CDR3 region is CASTPRLGESNYGYTF. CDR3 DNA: TGTGCCAGCACCCCCCGGCTGGGGGAATCTAACTATGGCTACACCTTC.

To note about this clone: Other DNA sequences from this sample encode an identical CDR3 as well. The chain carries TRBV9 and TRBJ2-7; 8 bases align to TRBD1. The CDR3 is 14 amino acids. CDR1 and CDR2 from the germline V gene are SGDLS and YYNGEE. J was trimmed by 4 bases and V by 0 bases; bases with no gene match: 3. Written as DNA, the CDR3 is TGTGCCAGCAGCGTAGGCCAGGGGGCTTACGAGCAGTACTTC. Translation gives CASSVGQGAYEQYF.

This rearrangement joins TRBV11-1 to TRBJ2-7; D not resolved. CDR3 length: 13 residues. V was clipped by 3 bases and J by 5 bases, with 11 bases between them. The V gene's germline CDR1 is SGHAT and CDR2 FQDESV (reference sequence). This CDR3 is CASSFMVWHEQYF. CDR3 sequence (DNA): TGTGCCAGCAGCTTTATGGTTTGGCACGAGCAGTACTTC.

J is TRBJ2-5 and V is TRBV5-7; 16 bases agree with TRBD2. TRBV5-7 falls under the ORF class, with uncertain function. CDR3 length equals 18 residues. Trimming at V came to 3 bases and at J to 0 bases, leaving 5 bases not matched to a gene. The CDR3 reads CASSSGTSGRDYQETQYF. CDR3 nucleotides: TGTGCCAGCAGCTCCGGGACTAGCGGGAGGGATTACCAAGAGACCCAGTACTTC.

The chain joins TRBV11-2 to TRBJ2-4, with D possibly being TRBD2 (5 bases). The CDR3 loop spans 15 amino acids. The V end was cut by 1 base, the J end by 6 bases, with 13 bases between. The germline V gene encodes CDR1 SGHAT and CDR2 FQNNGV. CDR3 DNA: TGTGCCAGCAGCTTAGGGCCGGGCCGGGGAAACATTCAGTACTTC. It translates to CASSLGPGRGNIQYF.

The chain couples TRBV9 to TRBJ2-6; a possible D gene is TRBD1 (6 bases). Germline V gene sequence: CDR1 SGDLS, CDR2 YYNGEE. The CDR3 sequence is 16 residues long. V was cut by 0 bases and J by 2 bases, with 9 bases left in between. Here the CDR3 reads CASSVGGGAGANVLTF. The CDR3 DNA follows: TGTGCCAGCAGCGTAGGAGGGGGAGCTGGGGCCAACGTCCTGACTTTC.